The 10 T cell receptor beta chains below all came from one sample that was sequenced in a study of CXCR3-negative and CXCR3-positive naive CD8 T cells. General study results and limits: In CXCR3-positive naive cells, the TRB CDR3s were more hydrophobic than in CXCR3-negative naive cells.

The antigens of these receptors remain unknown. UMI-labeled 5' RACE yielded the TRB cDNA libraries. TCRdb reprocessed the 5' RACE reads and stores each CDR3 protein as one record, lacking DNA. The sample table sets out roughly 65,000 distinct CDR3 sequences. Sequenced sample: naive CXCR3+ CD8+ T cells from blood. The subset is: CD45RO-CCR7+CD27+CD95- naive CD8+ T cells expressing CXCR3 (TNR3+). The receptor source for this set is a human donor in good health. Some clones in this sample may be carry-over from other donors' samples.

The chain carries TRBV6-2 or TRBV6-3 and TRBJ2-7. CDR1 and CDR2 (germline): MNHEY, SVGEGT. CDR3 length: 13 residues. CDR3 sequence: CASSYLLDYEQYF.

V is TRBV7-9 and J is TRBJ2-2; the D gene TCRdb calls, TRBD1, cannot be checked with no DNA. Germline V gene lookup returns CDR1 SEHNR and CDR2 FQNEAQ (reference sequence). The CDR3 is 12 amino acids. CDR3 residues: CARSPNTGELFF.

The genes are TRBV7-9 and TRBJ1-1; TCRdb's D gene call, TRBD1, goes unchecked for lack of DNA. This CDR3 is 13 amino acids long. Germline CDR1 SEHNR, CDR2 FQNEAQ (reference sequence). This CDR3 is CASSLQGHPEAFF.

The chain employs TRBV7-9 and TRBJ2-5. This CDR3 is built from 12 residues. Germline CDR1 and CDR2: SEHNR and FQNEAQ (reference sequence). CDR3 residues: CASSPDVETQYF. Full variable domain (remainder filled in from reference TRBV7-9 and TRBJ2-5): DTGVSQNPRHKITKRGQNVTFRCDPISEHNRLYWYRQTLGQGPEFLTYFQNEAQLEKSRLLSDRFSAERPKGSFSTLEIQRTEQGDSAMYLCASSPDVETQYFGPGTRLLVL.

The rearrangement uses TRBV7-9 and TRBJ1-5; TCRdb proposes TRBD1, but this gene call is untestable without DNA. This CDR3 is built from 16 residues. CDR1 is SEHNR, CDR2 FQNEAQ, per germline (reference sequence). The CDR3: CASSSPRDVSNQPQHF.

V and J are TRBV4-3 and TRBJ2-7; TCRdb reports TRBD2, a call that lacks DNA to check it against. The CDR3 sequence is 16 residues long. The V gene's germline CDR1 is LGHNA and CDR2 YSLEER. CDR3 sequence: CASSQDSVGEWYEQYF.

This chain links TRBV21-1 with TRBJ1-1; TCRdb calls TRBD1, which cannot be checked without DNA. TRBV21-1 is shown as a pseudogene. The CDR3 totals 15 residues. The CDR3 loop is CASSKPFRGDTEAFF.

The J gene is TRBJ1-6, the V gene TRBV9; TCRdb returns TRBD1, unconfirmable since there is no DNA. The CDR3 has 14 residues. From germline, CDR1 is SGDLS and CDR2 YYNGEE. The CDR3 spells CASSTGDDNSPLHF.

The chain carries TRBV4-3 and TRBJ1-5. Germline values: CDR1 LGHNA, CDR2 YSLEER. The CDR3 runs to 13 residues. CDR3 sequence reads: CASSQEWYQPQHF.

The chain couples TRBV6-2 or TRBV6-3 to TRBJ2-7; TCRdb's D gene call, TRBD2, goes unchecked for lack of DNA. Germline V gene data show CDR1 as MNHEY and CDR2 as SVGEGT. The CDR3 runs to 13 residues. This CDR3 reads CASSWDYSYEQYF.